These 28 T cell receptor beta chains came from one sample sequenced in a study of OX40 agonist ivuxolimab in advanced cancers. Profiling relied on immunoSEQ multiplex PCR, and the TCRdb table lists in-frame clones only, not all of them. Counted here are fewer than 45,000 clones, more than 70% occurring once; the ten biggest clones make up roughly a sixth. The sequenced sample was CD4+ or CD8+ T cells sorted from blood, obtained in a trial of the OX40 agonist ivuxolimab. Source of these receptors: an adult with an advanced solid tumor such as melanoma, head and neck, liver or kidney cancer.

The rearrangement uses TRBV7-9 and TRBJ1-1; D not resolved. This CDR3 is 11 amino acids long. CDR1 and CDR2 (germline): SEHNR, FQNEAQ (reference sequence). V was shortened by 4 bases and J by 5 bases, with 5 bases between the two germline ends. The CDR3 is CASSSGTEAFF. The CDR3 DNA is TGTGCCAGCAGCTCTGGGACTGAAGCTTTCTTT. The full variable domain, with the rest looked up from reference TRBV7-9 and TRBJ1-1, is DTGVSQNPRHKITKRGQNVTFRCDPISEHNRLYWYRQTLGQGPEFLTYFQNEAQLEKSRLLSDRFSAERPKGSFSTLEIQRTEQGDSAMYLCASSSGTEAFFGQGTRLTVV.

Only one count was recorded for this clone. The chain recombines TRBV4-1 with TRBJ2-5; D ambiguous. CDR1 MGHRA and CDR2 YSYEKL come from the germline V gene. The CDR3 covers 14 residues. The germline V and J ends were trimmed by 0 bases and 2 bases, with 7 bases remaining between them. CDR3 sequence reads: CASSQDRRQETQYF. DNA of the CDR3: TGCGCCAGCAGCCAAGATCGGCGGCAAGAGACCCAGTACTTC.

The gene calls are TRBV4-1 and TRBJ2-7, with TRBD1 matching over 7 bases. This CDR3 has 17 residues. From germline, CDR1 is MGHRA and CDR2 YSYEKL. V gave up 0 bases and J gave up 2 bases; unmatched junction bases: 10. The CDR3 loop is CASSQDHRGIRTYEQYF. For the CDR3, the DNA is TGCGCCAGCAGCCAAGATCACAGGGGTATAAGGACCTACGAGCAGTACTTC.

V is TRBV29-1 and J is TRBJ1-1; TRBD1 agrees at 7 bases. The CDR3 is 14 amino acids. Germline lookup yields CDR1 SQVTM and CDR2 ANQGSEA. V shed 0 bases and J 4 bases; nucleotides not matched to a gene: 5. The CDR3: CSVEDLTGTTEAFF. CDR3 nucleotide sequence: TGCAGCGTTGAAGATTTGACAGGGACCACTGAAGCTTTCTTT.

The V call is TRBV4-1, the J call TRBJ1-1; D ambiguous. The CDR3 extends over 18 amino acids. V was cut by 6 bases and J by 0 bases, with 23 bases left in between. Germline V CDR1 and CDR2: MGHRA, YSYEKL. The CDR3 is CASRPTCSGCSMNTEAFF. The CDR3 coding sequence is TGCGCCAGCAGGCCCACCTGTTCCGGTTGTTCGATGAACACTGAAGCTTTCTTT.

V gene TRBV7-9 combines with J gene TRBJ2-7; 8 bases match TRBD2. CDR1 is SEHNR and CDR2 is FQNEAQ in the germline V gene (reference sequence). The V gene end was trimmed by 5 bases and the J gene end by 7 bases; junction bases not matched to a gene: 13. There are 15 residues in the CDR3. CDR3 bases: TGTGCCAGCAGCCCTCAAGCGGGAGCCCGCCCGGAGCAGTACTTC. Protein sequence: CASSPQAGARPEQYF.

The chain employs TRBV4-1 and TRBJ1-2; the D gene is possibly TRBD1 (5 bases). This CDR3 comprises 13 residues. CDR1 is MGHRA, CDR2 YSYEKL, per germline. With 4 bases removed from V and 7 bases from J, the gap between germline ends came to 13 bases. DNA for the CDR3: TGCGCCAGCAGCCTCAGTTGGACATTTGGCTACACCTTC. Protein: CASSLSWTFGYTF.

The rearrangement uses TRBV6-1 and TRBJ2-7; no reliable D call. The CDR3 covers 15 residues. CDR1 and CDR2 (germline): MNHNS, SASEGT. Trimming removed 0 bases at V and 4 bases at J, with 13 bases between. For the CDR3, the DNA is TGTGCCAGCAGTGAAGCCCGGGTGGGCGGATACGAGCAGTACTTC. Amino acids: CASSEARVGGYEQYF.

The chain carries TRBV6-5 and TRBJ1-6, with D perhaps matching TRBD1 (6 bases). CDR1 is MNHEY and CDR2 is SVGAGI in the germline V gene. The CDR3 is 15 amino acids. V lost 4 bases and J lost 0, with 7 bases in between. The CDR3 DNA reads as TGTGCCAGCAGTTTGGACAGCTCCTATAATTCACCCCTCCACTTT. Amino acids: CASSLDSSYNSPLHF.

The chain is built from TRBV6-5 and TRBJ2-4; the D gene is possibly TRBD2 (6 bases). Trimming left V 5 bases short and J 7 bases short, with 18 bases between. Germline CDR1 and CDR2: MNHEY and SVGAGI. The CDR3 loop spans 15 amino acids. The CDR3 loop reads CASSPRLVEGNIQYF. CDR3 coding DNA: TGTGCCAGCAGTCCCCGCCTAGTGGAGGGCAACATTCAGTACTTC.

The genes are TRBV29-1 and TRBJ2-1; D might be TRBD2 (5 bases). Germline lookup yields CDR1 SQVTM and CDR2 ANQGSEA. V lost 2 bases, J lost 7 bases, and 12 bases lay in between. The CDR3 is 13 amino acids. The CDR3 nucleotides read TGCAGCGTTGAACCCCGGGGAAGGAATGAGCAGTTCTTC. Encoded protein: CSVEPRGRNEQFF.

The CDR3 nucleotides are TGTGCCACCAGCAGCTCCAACATTCAGTACTTC. Translating gives CATSSSNIQYF. The chain is built from TRBV15 and TRBJ2-4; D unresolved. The CDR3 is 11 residues long. Germline lookup yields CDR1 LNHNV and CDR2 YYDKDF (reference sequence). V lost 3 bases, J lost 7 bases, and 4 bases lay in between.

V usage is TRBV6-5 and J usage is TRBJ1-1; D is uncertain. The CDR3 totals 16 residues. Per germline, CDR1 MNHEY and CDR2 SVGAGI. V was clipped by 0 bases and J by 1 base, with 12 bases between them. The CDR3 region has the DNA TGTGCCAGCAGTTACTCGGATGGACTCCCGAACACTGAAGCTTTCTTT. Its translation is CASSYSDGLPNTEAFF.

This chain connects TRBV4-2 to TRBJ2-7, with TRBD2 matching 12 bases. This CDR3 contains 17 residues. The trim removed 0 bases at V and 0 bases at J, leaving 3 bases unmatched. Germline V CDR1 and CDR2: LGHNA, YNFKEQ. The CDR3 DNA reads TGTGCCAGCAGCCAAGAAACTAGCGGGAGGCTCTCCTACGAGCAGTACTTC. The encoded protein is CASSQETSGRLSYEQYF.

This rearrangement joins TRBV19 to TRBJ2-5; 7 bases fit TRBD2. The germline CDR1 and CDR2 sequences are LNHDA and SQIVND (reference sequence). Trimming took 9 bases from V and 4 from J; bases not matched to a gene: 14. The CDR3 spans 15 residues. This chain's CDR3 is CASKGSGEGGETQYF. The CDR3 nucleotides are TGTGCCAGCAAAGGGAGCGGGGAGGGAGGAGAGACCCAGTACTTC.

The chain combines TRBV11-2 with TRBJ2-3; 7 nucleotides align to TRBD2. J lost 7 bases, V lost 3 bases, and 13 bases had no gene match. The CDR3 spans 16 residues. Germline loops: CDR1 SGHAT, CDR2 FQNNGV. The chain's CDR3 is CASSLPGEGLSYTQYF. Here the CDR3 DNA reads TGTGCCAGCAGCTTGCCGGGGGAGGGCCTCTCATATACGCAGTATTTT.

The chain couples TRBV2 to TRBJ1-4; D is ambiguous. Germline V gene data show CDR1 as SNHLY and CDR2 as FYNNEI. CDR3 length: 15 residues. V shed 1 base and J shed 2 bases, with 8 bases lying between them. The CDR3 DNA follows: TGTGCCAGCAGTGAAGACAGAACCACTAATGAAAAACTGTTTTTT. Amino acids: CASSEDRTTNEKLFF.

As DNA, the CDR3 is TGTGCCAGCAGACCTATTCAAGGGGGAGATACGCAGTATTTT. It codes for CASRPIQGGDTQYF. The rearrangement uses TRBV7-9 and TRBJ2-3; maybe TRBD1 (6 bases). The CDR3 has 14 amino acids. CDR1 and CDR2 from the germline V gene are SEHNR and FQNEAQ (reference sequence). V gave up 6 bases and J gave up 5 bases, with 15 bases separating them.

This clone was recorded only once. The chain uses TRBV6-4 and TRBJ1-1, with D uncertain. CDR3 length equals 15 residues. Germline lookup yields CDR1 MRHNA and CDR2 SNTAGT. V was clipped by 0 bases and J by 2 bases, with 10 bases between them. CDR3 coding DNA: TGTGCCAGCAGTGACTCGATTTCCTCCAACACTGAAGCTTTCTTT. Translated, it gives CASSDSISSNTEAFF.

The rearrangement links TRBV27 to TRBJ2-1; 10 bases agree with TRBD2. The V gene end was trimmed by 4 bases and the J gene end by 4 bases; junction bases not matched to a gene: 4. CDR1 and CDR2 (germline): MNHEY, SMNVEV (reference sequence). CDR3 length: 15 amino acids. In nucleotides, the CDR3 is TGTGCCAGCAGTTCCCTAGCGGGGGTTTACAATGAGCAGTTCTTC. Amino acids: CASSSLAGVYNEQFF.

CDR3: CASSVDGTYEQYF. CDR3 DNA sequence: TGTGCCAGCAGCGTAGACGGAACCTACGAGCAGTACTTC. This chain connects TRBV2 to TRBJ2-7, with D unresolved. V shed 6 bases and J shed 2 bases, with 11 bases lying between them. The CDR3 consists of 13 residues. Germline V gene data show CDR1 as SNHLY and CDR2 as FYNNEI.

The CDR3 sequence: CASSQARGNEQFF. CDR3 coding DNA: TGCGCCAGCAGCCAGGCAAGGGGAAATGAGCAGTTCTTC. V usage is TRBV4-1 and J usage is TRBJ2-1, with TRBD1 as a possible D gene (5 bases). Germline CDR1 is MGHRA and CDR2 is YSYEKL. Trimming cost V 3 bases and J 7 bases, with 10 bases left between them. CDR3 length equals 13 residues.

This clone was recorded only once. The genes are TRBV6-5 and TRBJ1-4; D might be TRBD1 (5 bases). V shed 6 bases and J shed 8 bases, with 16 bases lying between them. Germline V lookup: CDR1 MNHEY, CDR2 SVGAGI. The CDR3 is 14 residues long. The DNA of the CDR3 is TGTGCCAGCAGCCTGTGGCAGGGTGGCGAAAAACTGTTTTTT. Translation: CASSLWQGGEKLFF.

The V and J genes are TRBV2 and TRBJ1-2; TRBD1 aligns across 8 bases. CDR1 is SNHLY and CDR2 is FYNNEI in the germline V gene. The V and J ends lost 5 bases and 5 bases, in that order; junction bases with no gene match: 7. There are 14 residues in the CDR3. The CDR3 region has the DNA TGTGCCAGCAGTACTACAGGGGGGTCGTATGGCTACACCTTC. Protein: CASSTTGGSYGYTF.

The CDR3 bases are TGCGCCAGCAGCCTACGGAGGGGTGGCACTGAAGCTTTCTTT. Protein: CASSLRRGGTEAFF. The V call is TRBV4-1, the J call TRBJ1-1, with D perhaps matching TRBD1 (5 bases). Germline V gives CDR1 MGHRA, CDR2 YSYEKL. With 4 bases removed from V and 4 bases from J, the gap between germline ends came to 13 bases. The CDR3 totals 14 residues.

DNA of the CDR3: TGTGCCAGCAGCTTAGAATCGAGGGGAGGGAACATTCAGTACTTC. It codes for CASSLESRGGNIQYF. V usage is TRBV11-2 and J usage is TRBJ2-4, with TRBD2 identical over 7 bases. The germline V gene has CDR1 SGHAT and CDR2 FQNNGV. The V gene end was trimmed by 0 bases and the J gene end by 7 bases; junction bases not matched to a gene: 6. This CDR3 is 15 amino acids long.

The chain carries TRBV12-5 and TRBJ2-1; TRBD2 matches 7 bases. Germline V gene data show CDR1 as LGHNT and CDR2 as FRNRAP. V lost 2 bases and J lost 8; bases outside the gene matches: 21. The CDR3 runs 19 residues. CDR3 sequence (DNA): TGTGCTAGTGGTTTGAGCAGTTCGGTAGGTGGACTAGTAGACTATGAGCAGTTCTTC. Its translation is CASGLSSSVGGLVDYEQFF.

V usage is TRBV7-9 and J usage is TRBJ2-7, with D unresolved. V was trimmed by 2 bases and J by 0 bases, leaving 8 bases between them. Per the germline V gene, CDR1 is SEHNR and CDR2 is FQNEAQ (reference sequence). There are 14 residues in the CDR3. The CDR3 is CASSLKTRSYEQYF. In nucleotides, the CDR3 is TGTGCCAGCAGCTTAAAGACCCGCTCCTACGAGCAGTACTTC.